This T cell receptor beta chain was recorded in a study of blood T cell repertoires in COVID-19. For the study at large: The United States, Italy and Spain supplied acute and convalescent COVID-19 samples. T cells, B-cell-depleted T cells, or PBMCs provided the cDNA or gDNA that served as material.

This clone was detected only once. Per the study methods: Reference gene primer amplification gave estimated nucleated cell counts. Libraries were prepared by immunoSEQ multiplex PCR; TCRdb keeps only in-frame clonotypes and omits some of them. V, J and clone size were drawn from that table, and D and trimming were deduced from the DNA. Of 45,000 to 50,000 clones in the sample, 83% were seen once. The source material was peripheral blood. This TCR was recovered from a man between 60 and 75 years old with active COVID-19.

The CDR3 is CASSSLGTDNSPLHF. Written as DNA, the CDR3 is TGTGCCAGCAGCTCCCTCGGGACAGATAATTCACCCCTCCACTTT. The gene calls are TRBV5-4 and TRBJ1-6; TRBD1 matches 7 bases. V was pared by 3 bases and J by 5 bases, with 5 bases of the junction left unmatched. CDR1 and CDR2 (germline): SGHNT, YYREEE (reference sequence). There are 15 residues in the CDR3.